This T cell receptor (beta chain) was identified during a study of T cells in Graves' hyperthyroidism and ophthalmopathy. Findings and limits, study-wide: Ophthalmopathy prediction by the model preceded onset by a median approximately 6.9 months. Appearing also in blood were most of the thyroid clonotypes expanded above 0.001. Ophthalmopathy stood apart from stable hyperthyroidism in a 13 V-J model.

The CDR3 is 15 residues long. From germline, CDR1 is SGDLS and CDR2 YYNGEE. With V trimmed by 1 base and J by 2 bases, 3 bases remained unmatched. This clonotype turned up a few times. Antigen unknown. Amplification targeted TCR beta CDR3 regions from RNA transcripts. An initial round of RT-PCR targeting the TCR CDR3 relied on the HTBI primer set. TCRdb analysed the multiplex PCR reads with MiXCR anew, one entry per CDR3 protein. This sample has some 760,000 distinct CDR3 sequences; 12% to 15% occur once, and the top ten carry 10% to 13%. Clinicians diagnosed patients from clinical symptoms, serum thyroxine and TRAb, thyroid ultrasound and orbital computed tomography.

This receptor was obtained from a woman aged 18-29 years with Graves' hyperthyroidism. The sequencing input was blood. The chain recombines TRBV9 with TRBJ2-3; TRBD2 matches 8 bases. This CDR3 reads CASSVSGGITDTQYF. The DNA for the CDR3 is TGTGCCAGCAGCGTAAGCGGGGGCATCACAGATACGCAGTATTTT.